This T cell receptor beta chain was retrieved from a study of T cell changes during pregnancy in multiple sclerosis (dated by TCRdb to about 2019). Regarding the study in general: The study examined how the T cell repertoire changed over the course of pregnancy in women with multiple sclerosis.

Note on this clone: Its antigen target is currently unknown. Base qualities were left out, and no much larger clone turns up one base away.

Libraries were constructed by the immunoSEQ multiplex PCR assay. TCRdb retrieved this table from immuneACCESS and kept in-frame rearrangements only. Not all clones are present; in checked studies, unresolved V genes account for under half, and no reason is known for the remainder. The sample table records some 77,000 clones; around nine tenths of these occur just once. Roughly 0.21% of the sample is in the top ten clones. The germline V gene encodes CDR1 SGHTA and CDR2 FQGNSA. The germline V and J ends show losses of 5 bases and 5 bases respectively, and no gene match explains 14 bases of the junction. The CDR3 goes from the cysteine to the phenylalanine over 16 residues. The sequence is cut down to CDR3 DNA, 48 bases in frame from base 1.

Sample: CD4+ T cells from peripheral blood mononuclear cells, taken before pregnancy. The rearrangement joined TRBV7-2 to TRBJ2-5, with 7 central nucleotides matching TRBD2. The clonotype comes from a female donor with multiple sclerosis, enrolled in a pregnancy study. The nucleotides are TGTGCCAGCAGCCGGCCGGGACTACCAAGGCAGGAGACCCAGTACTTC. The resulting protein is CASSRPGLPRQETQYF.